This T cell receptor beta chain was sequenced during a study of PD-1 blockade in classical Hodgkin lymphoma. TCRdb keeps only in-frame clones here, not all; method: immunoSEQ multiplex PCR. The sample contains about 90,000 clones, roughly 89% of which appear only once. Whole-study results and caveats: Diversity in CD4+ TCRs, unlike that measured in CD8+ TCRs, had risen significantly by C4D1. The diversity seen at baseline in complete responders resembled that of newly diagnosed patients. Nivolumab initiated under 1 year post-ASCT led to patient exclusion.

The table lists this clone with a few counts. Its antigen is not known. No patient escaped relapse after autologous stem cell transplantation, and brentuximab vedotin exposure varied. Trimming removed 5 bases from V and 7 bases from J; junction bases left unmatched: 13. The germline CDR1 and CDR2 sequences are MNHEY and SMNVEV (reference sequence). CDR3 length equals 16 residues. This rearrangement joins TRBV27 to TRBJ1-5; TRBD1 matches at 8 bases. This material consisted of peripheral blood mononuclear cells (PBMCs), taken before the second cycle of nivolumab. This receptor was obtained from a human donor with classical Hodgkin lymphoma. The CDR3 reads CASSQVPPGGLQPQHF. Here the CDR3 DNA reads TGTGCCAGCAGTCAAGTCCCCCCAGGGGGCTTGCAGCCCCAGCATTTT.